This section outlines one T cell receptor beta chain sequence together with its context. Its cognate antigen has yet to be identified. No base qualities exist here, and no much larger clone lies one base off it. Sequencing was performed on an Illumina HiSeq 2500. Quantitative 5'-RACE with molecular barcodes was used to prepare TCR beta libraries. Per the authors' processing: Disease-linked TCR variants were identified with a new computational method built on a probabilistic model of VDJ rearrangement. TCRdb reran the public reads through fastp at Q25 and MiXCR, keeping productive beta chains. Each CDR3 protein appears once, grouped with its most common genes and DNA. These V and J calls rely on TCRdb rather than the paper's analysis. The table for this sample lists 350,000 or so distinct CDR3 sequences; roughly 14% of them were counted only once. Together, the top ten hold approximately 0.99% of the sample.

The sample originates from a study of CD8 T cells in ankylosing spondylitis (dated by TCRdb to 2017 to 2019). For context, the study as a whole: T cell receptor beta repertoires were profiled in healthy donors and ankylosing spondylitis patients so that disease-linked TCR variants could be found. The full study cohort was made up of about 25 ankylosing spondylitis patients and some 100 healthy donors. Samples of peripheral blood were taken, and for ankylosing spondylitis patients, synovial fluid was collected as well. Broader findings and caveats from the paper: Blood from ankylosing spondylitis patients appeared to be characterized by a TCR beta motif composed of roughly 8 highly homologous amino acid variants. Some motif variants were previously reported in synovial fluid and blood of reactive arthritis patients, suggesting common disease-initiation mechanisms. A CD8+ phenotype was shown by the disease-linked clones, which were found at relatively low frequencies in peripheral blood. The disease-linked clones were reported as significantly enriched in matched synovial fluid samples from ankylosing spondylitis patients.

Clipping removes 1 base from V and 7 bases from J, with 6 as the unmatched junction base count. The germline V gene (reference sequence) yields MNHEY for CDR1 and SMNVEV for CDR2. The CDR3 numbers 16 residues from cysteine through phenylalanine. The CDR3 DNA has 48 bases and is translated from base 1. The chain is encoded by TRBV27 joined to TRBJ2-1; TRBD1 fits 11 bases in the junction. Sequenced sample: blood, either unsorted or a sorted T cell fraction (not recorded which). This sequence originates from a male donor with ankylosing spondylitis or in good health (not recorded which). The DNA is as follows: TGTGCCAGCAGTTTATACGGGACAGGGGGGAGAAATGAGCAGTTCTTC. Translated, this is CASSLYGTGGRNEQFF.